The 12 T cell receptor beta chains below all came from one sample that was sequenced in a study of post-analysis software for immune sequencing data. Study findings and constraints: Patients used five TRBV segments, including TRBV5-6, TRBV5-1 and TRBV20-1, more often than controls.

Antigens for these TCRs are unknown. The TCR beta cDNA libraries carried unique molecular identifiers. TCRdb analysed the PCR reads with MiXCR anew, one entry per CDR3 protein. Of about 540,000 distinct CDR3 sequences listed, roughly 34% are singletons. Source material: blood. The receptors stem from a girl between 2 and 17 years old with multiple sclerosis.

CDR3 region: CSVEALTTNRGYNEQFF. Written as DNA, the CDR3 is TGCAGCGTTGAGGCACTCACGACCAATCGGGGCTACAATGAGCAGTTCTTC. The chain combines TRBV29-1 with TRBJ2-1; possible D gene TRBD2, 5 bases. There are 17 residues in the CDR3. V was trimmed by 3 bases and J by 3 bases, leaving 21 bases between them. The germline V gene encodes CDR1 SQVTM and CDR2 ANQGSEA.

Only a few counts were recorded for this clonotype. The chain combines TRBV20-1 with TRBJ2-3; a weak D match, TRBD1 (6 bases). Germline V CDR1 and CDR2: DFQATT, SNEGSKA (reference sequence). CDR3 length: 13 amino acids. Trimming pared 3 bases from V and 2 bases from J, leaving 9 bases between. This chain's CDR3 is CSASHRATDTQYF. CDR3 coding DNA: TGCAGTGCTAGCCACAGGGCCACAGATACGCAGTATTTT.

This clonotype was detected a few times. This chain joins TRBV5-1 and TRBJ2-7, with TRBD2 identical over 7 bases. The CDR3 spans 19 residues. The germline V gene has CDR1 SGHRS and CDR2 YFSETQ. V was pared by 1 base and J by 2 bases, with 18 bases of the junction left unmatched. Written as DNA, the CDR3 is TGCGCCAGCAGCTTGATAAGTGCCCGATCGGGGGGTCAAACCTACGAGCAGTACTTC. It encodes CASSLISARSGGQTYEQYF.

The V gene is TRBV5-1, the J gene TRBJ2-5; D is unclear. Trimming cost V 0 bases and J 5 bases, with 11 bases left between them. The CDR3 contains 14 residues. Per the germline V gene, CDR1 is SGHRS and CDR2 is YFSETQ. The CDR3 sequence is CASSLAVSKETQYF. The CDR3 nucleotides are TGCGCCAGCAGCTTGGCGGTATCTAAGGAGACCCAGTACTTC.

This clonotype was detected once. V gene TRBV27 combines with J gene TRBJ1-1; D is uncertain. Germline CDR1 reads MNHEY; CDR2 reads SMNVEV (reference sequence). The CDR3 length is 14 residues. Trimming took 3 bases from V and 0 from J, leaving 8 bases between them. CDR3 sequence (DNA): TGTGCCAGCAGTTTCAGTCCCATGAACACTGAAGCTTTCTTT. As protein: CASSFSPMNTEAFF.

The CDR3 loop reads CASSQVDRGLEKLFF. The CDR3 DNA reads as TGTGCCAGCAGCCAAGTGGACAGGGGTTTGGAAAAACTGTTTTTT. The V gene is TRBV4-2, the J gene TRBJ1-4, with TRBD1 identical over 9 bases. The CDR3 contains 15 residues. Germline CDR1 LGHNA, CDR2 YNFKEQ. V was pared by 1 base and J by 8 bases, with 5 bases of the junction left unmatched.

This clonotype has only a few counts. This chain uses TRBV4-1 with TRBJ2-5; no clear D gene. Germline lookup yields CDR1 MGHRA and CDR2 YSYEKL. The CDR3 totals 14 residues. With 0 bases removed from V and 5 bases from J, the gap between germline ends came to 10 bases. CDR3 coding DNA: TGCGCCAGCAGCCAAGATCTTAGGATCGAGACCCAGTACTTC. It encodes CASSQDLRIETQYF.

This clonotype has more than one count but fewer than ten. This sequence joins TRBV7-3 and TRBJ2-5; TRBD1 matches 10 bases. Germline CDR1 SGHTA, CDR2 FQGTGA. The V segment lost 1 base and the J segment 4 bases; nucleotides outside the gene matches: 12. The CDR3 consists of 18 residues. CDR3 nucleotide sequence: TGTGCCAGCAGCTTAAGGGGAAGGTCGGGGACAGGGGTAGAGACCCAGTACTTC. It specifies CASSLRGRSGTGVETQYF.

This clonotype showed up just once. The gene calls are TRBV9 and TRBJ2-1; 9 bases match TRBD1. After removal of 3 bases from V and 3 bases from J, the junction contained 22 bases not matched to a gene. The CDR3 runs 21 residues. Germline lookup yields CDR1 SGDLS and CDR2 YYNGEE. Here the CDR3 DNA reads TGTGCCAGCAGCGACCGACAGGGGGTAGAGTTGGAGGATGCGGGCTACAATGAGCAGTTCTTC. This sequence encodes CASSDRQGVELEDAGYNEQFF. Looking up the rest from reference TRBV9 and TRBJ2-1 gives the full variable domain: DSGVTQTPKHLITATGQRVTLRCSPRSGDLSVYWYQQSLDQGLQFLIQYYNGEERAKGNILERFSAQQFPDLHSELNLSSLELGDSALYFCASSDRQGVELEDAGYNEQFFGPGTRLTVL.

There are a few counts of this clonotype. The CDR3 sequence is CASSPHDQGTQYF. The DNA for the CDR3 is TGTGCCAGCTCACCTCATGACCAGGGTACGCAGTATTTT. The chain is built from TRBV18 and TRBJ2-3, with D perhaps matching TRBD1 (5 bases). CDR1 is KGHSH, CDR2 LQKENI, per germline. The ends were cut back, 3 bases at V and 8 bases at J, with 12 bases in the middle. There are 13 residues in the CDR3.

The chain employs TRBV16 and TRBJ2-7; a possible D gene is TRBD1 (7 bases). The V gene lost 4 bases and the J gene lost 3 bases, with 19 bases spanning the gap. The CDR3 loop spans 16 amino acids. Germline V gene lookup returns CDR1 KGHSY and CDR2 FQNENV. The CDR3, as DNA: TGTGCCAGCAGCCTCGGCCGCGGGACAGAACACTACGAGCAGTACTTC. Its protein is CASSLGRGTEHYEQYF.

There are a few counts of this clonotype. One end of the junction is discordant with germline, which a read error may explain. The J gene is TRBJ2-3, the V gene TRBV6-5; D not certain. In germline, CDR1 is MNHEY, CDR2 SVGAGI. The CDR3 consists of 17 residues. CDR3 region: CASSYSAQSTSTDTQYF. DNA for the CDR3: TGTGCCAGTAGTTACTCGGCGCAGTCGACTAGCACAGATACGCAGTATTTT.